These T cell receptor beta chains were read from a single sample in a study of read filtering for tumor transcriptome and immune sequencing. TCRdb reprocessed the reads with MiXCR, giving one entry per CDR3 protein. Counted here are some 120,000 distinct CDR3 sequences, 10% to 15% occurring once; the ten biggest clones make up 8% to 13%. The sample comprised a population of CD138-negative cells sorted from bone marrow. Receptors were obtained from a donor at least 40 years old with multiple myeloma. The CDR3 runs from the conserved cysteine through the conserved F or W. Fields, in order: D gene, clone size, J gene, V gene, CDR3 protein, CDR3 DNA. The D gene is left open where the match is weak. Clone sizes are given selectively: once, few, many, or a class where the clone is expanded.

TRBD2,many,TRBJ2-7,TRBV20-1,CSATPVTSASYEQYF,TGCAGTGCTACCCCCGTTACTAGCGCCTCCTACGAGCAGTACTTC
TRBD1,NA,TRBJ2-3,TRBV20-1,CSAYPRGGETGTDTQYF,TGCAGTGCGTACCCTCGAGGGGGCGAGACCGGCACAGATACGCAGTATTTT
TRBD1,many,TRBJ1-1,TRBV12-3/TRBV12-4,CASSPRDRAEAFF,TGTGCCAGCAGTCCCCGGGACAGGGCTGAAGCTTTCTTT
NA,many,TRBJ1-2,TRBV20-1,CSARETLYGYTF,TGCAGTGCTAGGGAGACTCTCTATGGCTACACCTTC
NA,few,TRBJ2-5,TRBV20-1,CSASRVGETQYF,TGCAGTGCTAGTAGGGTAGGAGAGACCCAGTACTTC
NA,NA,TRBJ2-7,TRBV5-1,CASSLDGTLYYEQYF,TGCGCCAGCAGCTTGGACGGGACATTATACTACGAGCAGTACTTC
NA,many,TRBJ1-1,TRBV28,CASSFLGGVIPTEAFF,TGTGCCAGCAGTTTTCTTGGGGGGGTGATCCCTACTGAAGCTTTCTTT
TRBD1,many,TRBJ2-5,TRBV27,CASGTGPETQYF,TGTGCCAGCGGGACAGGGCCGGAGACCCAGTACTTC
NA,few,TRBJ2-2,TRBV6-2/TRBV6-3,CAGSYPSTGELFF,TGTGCCGGCAGTTACCCAAGTACCGGGGAGCTGTTTTTT
TRBD1,NA,TRBJ2-5,TRBV9,CASSVTGAQETQYF,TGTGCCAGCAGCGTGACAGGGGCCCAAGAGACCCAGTACTTC
TRBD2,many,TRBJ2-1,TRBV7-8,CASSHGLAGGPHEQFF,TGTGCCAGCAGCCACGGACTAGCGGGGGGGCCCCATGAGCAGTTCTTC
NA,few,TRBJ2-2,TRBV7-2,CASSPVRLNTGELFF,TGTGCCAGCAGCCCCGTGAGGTTGAACACCGGGGAGCTGTTTTTT
TRBD1,many,TRBJ1-5,TRBV18,CASSPRPQGEGNQPQHF,TGTGCCAGCTCACCTCGACCCCAGGGGGAAGGCAATCAGCCCCAGCATTTT
NA,few,TRBJ2-5,TRBV7-9,CASSFGGRTETQYF,TGTGCCAGCAGCTTTGGGGGGAGGACGGAGACCCAGTACTTC
NA,few,TRBJ2-2,TRBV6-5,CASSYSKFSLMVSGELFF,TGTGCCAGCAGTTACTCGAAATTCTCCCTTATGGTATCCGGGGAGCTGTTTTTT
TRBD2,few,TRBJ2-1,TRBV10-3,CAIGGLAGEDEQLF,TGTGCCATCGGGGGACTAGCGGGAGAGGATGAGCAGCTCTTC
NA,few,TRBJ2-5,TRBV12-3/TRBV12-4,CASSLTRGGGETQHF,TGTGCCAGCAGTTTGACTAGGGGGGGAGGTGAGACCCAGCACTTC